This TCR beta chain is drawn from a study of OX40 agonist ivuxolimab in advanced cancers. For the study at large: At 0.01 to 10 mg/kg, ivuxolimab was administered intravenously to patients every 2 weeks.

The method was immunoSEQ multiplex PCR; TCRdb's version includes in-frame clones alone and lacks a portion of them. The table includes some 87,000 clones, around 94% detected once. V gave up 5 bases and J gave up 2 bases, with 14 bases separating them. Germline V gives CDR1 SGHTA, CDR2 FQGTGA. The CDR3 extends over 15 amino acids. This clone was counted a single time. The sequence was collected from an adult with an advanced solid tumor such as melanoma, head and neck, liver or kidney cancer. This material consisted of CD4+ or CD8+ T cells sorted from blood, taken in a trial of the OX40 agonist ivuxolimab. This chain joins TRBV7-3 and TRBJ2-3; perhaps TRBD2 as D (6 bases). Here the CDR3 reads CASSPTGLPTDTQYF. CDR3 DNA sequence: TGTGCCAGCAGCCCCACGGGACTTCCCACAGATACGCAGTATTTT.